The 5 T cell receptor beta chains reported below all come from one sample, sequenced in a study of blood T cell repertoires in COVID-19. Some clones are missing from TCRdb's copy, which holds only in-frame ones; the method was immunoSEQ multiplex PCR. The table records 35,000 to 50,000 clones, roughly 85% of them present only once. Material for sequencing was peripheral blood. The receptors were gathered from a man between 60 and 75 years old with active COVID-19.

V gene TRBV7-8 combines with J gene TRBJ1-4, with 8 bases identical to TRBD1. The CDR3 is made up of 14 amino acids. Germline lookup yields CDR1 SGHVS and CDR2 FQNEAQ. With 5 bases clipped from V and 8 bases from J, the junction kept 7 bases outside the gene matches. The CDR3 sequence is CASSLRTGKEKLFF. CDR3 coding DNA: TGTGCCAGCAGCCTCCGGACAGGGAAGGAAAAACTGTTTTTT.

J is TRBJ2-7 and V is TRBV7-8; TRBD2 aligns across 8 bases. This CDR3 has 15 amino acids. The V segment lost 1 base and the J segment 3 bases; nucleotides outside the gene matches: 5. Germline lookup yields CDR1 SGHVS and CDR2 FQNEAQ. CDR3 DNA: TGTGCCAGCAGCTTAGAACTAGCGGAGAACTACGAGCAGTACTTC. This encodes CASSLELAENYEQYF.

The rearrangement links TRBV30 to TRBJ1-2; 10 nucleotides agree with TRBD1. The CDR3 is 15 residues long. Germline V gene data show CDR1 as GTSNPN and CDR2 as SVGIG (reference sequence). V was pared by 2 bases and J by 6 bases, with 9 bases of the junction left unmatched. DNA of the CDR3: TGTGCCTGGAGTTTCAGACAGGGGGCTTTGGATGGCTACACCTTC. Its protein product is CAWSFRQGALDGYTF.

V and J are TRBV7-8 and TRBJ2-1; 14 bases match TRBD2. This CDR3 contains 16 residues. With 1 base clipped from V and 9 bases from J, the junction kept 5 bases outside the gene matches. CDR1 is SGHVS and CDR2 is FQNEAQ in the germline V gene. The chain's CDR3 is CASSLDPGLAGVEQFF. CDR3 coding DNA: TGTGCCAGCAGCTTAGACCCGGGACTAGCGGGAGTTGAGCAGTTCTTC.

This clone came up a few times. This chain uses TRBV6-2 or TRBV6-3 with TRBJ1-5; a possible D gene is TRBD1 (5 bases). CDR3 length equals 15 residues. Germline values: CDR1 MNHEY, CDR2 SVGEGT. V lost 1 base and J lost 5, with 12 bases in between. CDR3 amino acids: CASSYYDGGDQPQHF. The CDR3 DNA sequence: TGTGCCAGCAGTTACTACGACGGGGGGGATCAGCCCCAGCATTTT.